What follows are 18 T cell receptor beta chains derived from one specimen sequenced in a study of OX40 agonist ivuxolimab in advanced cancers. Assay used: immunoSEQ multiplex PCR; TCRdb lists only in-frame clones, some missing. The repertoire includes more than 45,000 clones, 82% of them detected once, and around 3.6% sits in the top ten. This specimen consisted of CD4+ or CD8+ T cells sorted from blood, obtained in a trial of the OX40 agonist ivuxolimab. These receptors all come from an adult with an advanced solid tumor such as melanoma, head and neck, liver or kidney cancer.

Details on this clone: This CDR3 is also generated by other DNA sequences in the sample. The rearrangement joins TRBV18 to TRBJ1-5, with D possibly TRBD1 on 6 matching bases. This CDR3 has 17 amino acids. The V and J ends lost 1 base and 1 base respectively, with 14 bases between them. Germline V gene data show CDR1 as KGHSH and CDR2 as LQKENI. The CDR3 loop is CASSPLAGGNSNQPQHF. DNA of the CDR3: TGTGCCAGCTCACCACTGGCTGGGGGCAACAGCAATCAGCCCCAGCATTTT.

V gene TRBV2 combines with J gene TRBJ2-3; the D gene is possibly TRBD2 (7 bases). The germline V and J ends were trimmed by 6 bases and 1 base, with 8 bases remaining between them. The CDR3 is 13 residues long. The germline V gene has CDR1 SNHLY and CDR2 FYNNEI. In DNA, the CDR3 is TGTGCCAGCAGAGGGGGGGGCACAGATACGCAGTATTTT. It yields the protein CASRGGGTDTQYF.

V is TRBV30 and J is TRBJ1-5; D is possibly TRBD1 (5 bases). Germline values: CDR1 GTSNPN, CDR2 SVGIG (reference sequence). This CDR3 contains 15 residues. V was shortened by 8 bases and J by 8 bases, with 25 bases between the two germline ends. The CDR3 nucleotides read TGTGCCCTAAAAAGGCCGGGGCCGGGGGGGGAGCCCCAGCATTTT. Translated, it gives CALKRPGPGGEPQHF.

This sequence joins TRBV10-2 and TRBJ2-3; D is ambiguous. Between the trimmed V and J ends, which lost 3 bases and 3 bases, there was a span of 13 bases. The CDR3 totals 15 residues. Germline assignment: CDR1 WSHSY and CDR2 SAAADI. Here the CDR3 reads CASSDAKWATDTQYF. DNA of the CDR3: TGCGCCAGCAGTGACGCGAAATGGGCAACAGATACGCAGTATTTT.

The chain joins TRBV7-2 to TRBJ2-7; D is ambiguous. The V gene lost 1 base and the J gene lost 6 bases, with 7 bases spanning the gap. CDR3 length: 12 residues. The V gene's germline CDR1 is SGHTA and CDR2 FQGNSA. The CDR3 loop reads CASSLEWGEQYF. Here the CDR3 DNA reads TGTGCCAGCAGCTTAGAATGGGGCGAGCAGTACTTC.

This clone is classed as medium-sized. V gene TRBV27 combines with J gene TRBJ1-1; 7 bases fit TRBD1. Germline CDR1 is MNHEY and CDR2 is SMNVEV (reference sequence). V shed 8 bases and J 7 bases; nucleotides not matched to a gene: 16. The CDR3 length is 15 residues. CDR3 bases: TGTGCCAGCTCGCCTAAGAGGAGGGGGCACCTTGAAGCTTTCTTT. This sequence encodes CASSPKRRGHLEAFF.

The chain is built from TRBV7-2 and TRBJ1-4; D possibly corresponds to TRBD1 (6 bases). CDR1 is SGHTA, CDR2 FQGNSA, per germline. This CDR3 has 13 amino acids. Trimming shortened V by 7 bases and J by 6 bases, and 12 bases separated the two germline ends. CDR3 sequence: CASTRTEYEKLFF. CDR3 in DNA: TGTGCCAGCACCAGGACAGAATATGAAAAACTGTTTTTT.

CDR3 sequence: CASSRDRVTDTQYF. In DNA, the CDR3 is TGTGCCAGCAGTCGGGACAGAGTCACAGATACGCAGTATTTT. The rearrangement joins TRBV2 to TRBJ2-3; TRBD1 matches 7 bases. J gave up 2 bases and V 5 bases, and 4 bases lay outside the gene matches. The V gene's germline CDR1 is SNHLY and CDR2 FYNNEI. This CDR3 is built from 14 residues.

The chain has TRBV27 and TRBJ2-2; tentatively, D is TRBD1 (6 bases). From germline, CDR1 is MNHEY and CDR2 SMNVEV (reference sequence). CDR3 length: 16 amino acids. V shed 5 bases and J shed 2 bases, with 15 bases lying between them. CDR3 coding DNA: TGTGCCAGCAGTATTCAGGGGCTCCTCAACACCGGGGAGCTGTTTTTT. Translating gives CASSIQGLLNTGELFF.

The genes are TRBV5-1 and TRBJ2-2, with 7 positions matching TRBD1. The CDR3 totals 16 residues. Trimming at V came to 0 bases and at J to 6 bases, leaving 8 bases not matched to a gene. Germline V gene lookup returns CDR1 SGHRS and CDR2 YFSETQ. The CDR3 loop is CASSLGGTVISGELFF. The CDR3 DNA reads as TGCGCCAGCAGCTTGGGGGGGACAGTGATCTCCGGGGAGCTGTTTTTT.

V gene TRBV28 combines with J gene TRBJ2-3; 8 nucleotides match TRBD1. The CDR3 length is 14 residues. Germline-derived CDR1 and CDR2 are MDHEN and SYDVKM. The V gene end was trimmed by 4 bases and the J gene end by 5 bases; junction bases not matched to a gene: 5. The CDR3 protein is CASSSGQALDTQYF. CDR3 nucleotides: TGTGCCAGCAGTTCGGGACAGGCCCTAGATACGCAGTATTTT.

The V call is TRBV7-3, the J call TRBJ2-2; 7 bases line up with TRBD2. CDR1 and CDR2 from the germline V gene are SGHTA and FQGTGA. The CDR3 is made up of 15 amino acids. Trimming cost V 0 bases and J 7 bases; bases outside gene matches: 5. CDR3 residues: CASSLTGTKGGELFF. The CDR3 DNA sequence: TGTGCCAGCAGCTTAACTGGGACTAAGGGCGGGGAGCTGTTTTTT.

V and J are TRBV7-2 and TRBJ2-2, with D possibly matching TRBD2 (6 bases). The CDR3 is 14 amino acids. Deletions cut 1 base from V and 3 bases from J, with 6 bases between. The germline gives CDR1 SGHTA, CDR2 FQGNSA. This CDR3 reads CASSLGGDTGELFF. The DNA of the CDR3 is TGTGCCAGCAGCTTAGGGGGGGACACCGGGGAGCTGTTTTTT.

On this clone: The sample contains more than one DNA sequence encoding this CDR3. The chain joins TRBV5-1 to TRBJ2-6; D is possibly TRBD2 (5 bases). This CDR3 is 16 amino acids long. Germline CDR1 and CDR2: SGHRS and YFSETQ. V shed 0 bases and J shed 0 bases, with 7 bases lying between them. The CDR3 DNA follows: TGCGCCAGCAGCTTGGAAGGGAGCTCTGGGGCCAACGTCCTGACTTTC. Protein sequence: CASSLEGSSGANVLTF.

The V and J genes are TRBV18 and TRBJ2-3; D unclear. The germline gives CDR1 KGHSH, CDR2 LQKENI. V lost 0 bases, J lost 3 bases, and 4 bases lay in between. This CDR3 has 13 amino acids. This chain's CDR3 is CASSPPSTDTQYF. The CDR3 region has the DNA TGTGCCAGCTCACCACCCTCGACAGATACGCAGTATTTT.

The J gene is TRBJ1-4, the V gene TRBV9, with D tentatively TRBD1 (5 bases). The CDR3 sequence is 17 residues long. Germline-derived CDR1 and CDR2 are SGDLS and YYNGEE. The V gene lost 0 bases and the J gene lost 1 base, with 13 bases spanning the gap. The CDR3 spells CASSVGLTGGTNEKLFF. The CDR3 coding sequence is TGTGCCAGCAGCGTAGGACTAACGGGGGGAACTAATGAAAAACTGTTTTTT.

The chain carries TRBV29-1 and TRBJ1-1, with D possibly matching TRBD1 (5 bases). The V end lost 5 bases, the J end lost 2 bases, and 12 bases lay between the germline ends. Germline V CDR1 and CDR2: SQVTM, ANQGSEA. CDR3 length: 13 amino acids. In nucleotides, the CDR3 is TGCAGCGTTTGGGAAGGGGATAACACTGAAGCTTTCTTT. The encoded protein is CSVWEGDNTEAFF.

This clone was detected only once. This chain connects TRBV6-5 to TRBJ1-2; 12 bases match TRBD1. The V and J ends lost 4 bases and 5 bases, in that order; junction bases with no gene match: 5. The CDR3 is made up of 15 amino acids. The germline gives CDR1 MNHEY, CDR2 SVGAGI. CDR3 DNA: TGTGCCAGCAGTTTTCGGGACAGGGGGCATTATGGCTACACCTTC. Translating gives CASSFRDRGHYGYTF.